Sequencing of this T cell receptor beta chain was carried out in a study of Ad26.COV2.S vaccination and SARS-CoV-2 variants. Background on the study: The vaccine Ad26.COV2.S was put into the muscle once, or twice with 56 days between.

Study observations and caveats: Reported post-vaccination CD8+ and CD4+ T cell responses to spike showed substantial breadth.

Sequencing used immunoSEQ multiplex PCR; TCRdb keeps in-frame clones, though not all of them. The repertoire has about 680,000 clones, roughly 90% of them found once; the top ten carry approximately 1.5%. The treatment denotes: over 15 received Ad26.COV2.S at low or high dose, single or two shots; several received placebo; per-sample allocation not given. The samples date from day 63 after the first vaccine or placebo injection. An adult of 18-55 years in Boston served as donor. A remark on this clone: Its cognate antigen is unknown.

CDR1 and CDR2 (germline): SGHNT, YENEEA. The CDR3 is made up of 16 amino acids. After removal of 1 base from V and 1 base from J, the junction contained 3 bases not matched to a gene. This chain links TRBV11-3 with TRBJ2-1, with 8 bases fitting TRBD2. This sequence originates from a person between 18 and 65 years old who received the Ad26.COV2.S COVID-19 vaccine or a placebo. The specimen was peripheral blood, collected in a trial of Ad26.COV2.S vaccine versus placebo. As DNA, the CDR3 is TGTGCCAGCAGCTTAGGGACTAGCCCTTCCTACAATGAGCAGTTCTTC. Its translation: CASSLGTSPSYNEQFF.